Presented here are 21 T cell receptor beta chains from one specimen sequenced in a study of T cells after yellow fever vaccination (dated by TCRdb to about 2019). Explained via the paper, the treatment or condition label denotes: live attenuated yellow fever vaccine strain. Library preparation employed 5' RACE. For sequencing, an Illumina NovaSeq 6000 was employed. The public reads were quality trimmed at Q25 with fastp and then assembled into clones with MiXCR by TCRdb, keeping productive beta chains. Entries are consolidated by CDR3 protein sequence, retaining the most common genes and DNA. This sample has approximately 330,000 distinct CDR3 sequences in its table, and roughly 4.3% of those were observed once. About 22% of the sample belongs to the ten largest clones. Sequencing used PBMCs, obtained 5 days after the yellow fever booster vaccination. All receptors come from a man younger than 35 who received the YFV17D yellow fever vaccine.

A few counts support this clonotype. The CDR3 loop is CASSQTPRGEVDTQYF. CDR3 sequence (DNA): TGCGCCAGCAGCCAGACCCCGAGGGGGGAAGTAGATACGCAGTATTTT. V is TRBV5-1 and J is TRBJ2-3, with D tentatively TRBD1 or TRBD2 (6 bases each). The CDR3 is 16 residues long. V lost 4 bases, J lost 5 bases, and 20 bases lay in between. Germline assignment: CDR1 SGHRS and CDR2 YFSETQ.

This clonotype was seen at least ten times. The chain employs TRBV5-1 and TRBJ1-2; D gene unclear. CDR3 size: 13 residues. Trimming shortened V by 4 bases and J by 3 bases, and 10 bases separated the two germline ends. Germline CDR1 and CDR2: SGHRS and YFSETQ. The CDR3 DNA reads as TGCGCCAGCAGCCCTAGTACGGACTATGGCTACACCTTC. It encodes CASSPSTDYGYTF.

At least ten counts were recorded for this clonotype. The rearrangement joins TRBV5-6 to TRBJ2-1; D not certain. Germline CDR1 SGHDT, CDR2 YYEEEE. The CDR3 sequence is 14 residues long. The germline V and J ends were trimmed by 2 bases and 0 bases, with 6 bases remaining between them. The CDR3: CASSLVGSYNEQFF. The DNA for the CDR3 is TGTGCCAGCAGCTTAGTGGGCTCCTACAATGAGCAGTTCTTC.

At least ten counts were recorded for this clonotype. As DNA, the CDR3 is TGCAGTGCTAGAGATGCGAGACAGGGGCCCACCGGGGAGCTGTTTTTT. The encoded protein is CSARDARQGPTGELFF. This chain joins TRBV20-1 and TRBJ2-2, with 8 bases identical to TRBD1. CDR1 and CDR2 from the germline V gene are DFQATT and SNEGSKA (reference sequence). The CDR3 is 16 amino acids. The ends lost 0 bases at V and 4 bases at J; junction bases unmatched: 7.

This clonotype has just a few counts. The chain links TRBV2 to TRBJ2-7; 7 bases align to TRBD1. From germline, CDR1 is SNHLY and CDR2 FYNNEI. Trimming cost V 11 bases and J 2 bases; bases outside gene matches: 3. The CDR3 spans 11 residues. DNA for the CDR3: TGTGCCGGGGGACAGACCTACGAGCAGTACTTC. Encoded protein: CAGGQTYEQYF. Full variable domain (outside the CDR3, taken from reference TRBV2 and TRBJ2-7): EPEVTQTPSHQVTQMGQEVILRCVPISNHLYFYWYRQILGQKVEFLVSFYNNEISEKSEIFDDQFSVERPDGSNFTLKIRSTKLEDSAMYFCAGGQTYEQYFGPGTRLTVT.

This clonotype was counted between two and nine times. The chain carries TRBV28 and TRBJ1-2, with D perhaps TRBD1 (6 bases). V lost 7 bases to trimming and J lost 4 bases, with 10 bases between them. The CDR3 spans 12 residues. In germline, CDR1 is MDHEN, CDR2 SYDVKM. The CDR3 DNA reads TGTGCCAGCAACCAGGGGCTCTATGGCTACACCTTC. It yields the protein CASNQGLYGYTF.

CDR3 DNA: TGTGCCAGCAGTTGGACAGCGAAAAACATTCAGTACTTC. Amino acids: CASSWTAKNIQYF. The rearrangement joins TRBV27 to TRBJ2-4, with D maybe TRBD1 (6 bases). V lost 4 bases to trimming and J lost 4 bases, with 8 bases between them. From germline, CDR1 is MNHEY and CDR2 SMNVEV (reference sequence). The CDR3 totals 13 residues.

The rearrangement joins TRBV4-3 to TRBJ2-1; perhaps TRBD1 as D (5 bases). The length of the CDR3 is 15 residues. The V end lost 0 bases, the J end lost 5 bases, and 11 bases lay between the germline ends. The V gene's germline CDR1 is LGHNA and CDR2 YSLEER. DNA of the CDR3: TGCGCCAGCAGCCAAGACTCTTGGGGCAACAATGAGCAGTTCTTC. Encoded protein: CASSQDSWGNNEQFF.

The chain combines TRBV4-1 with TRBJ1-5, with D unclear. Germline V gene data show CDR1 as MGHRA and CDR2 as YSYEKL. Trimming took off 0 bases at V and 2 bases at J, with 11 bases between the two ends. The CDR3 is 16 amino acids. The CDR3 nucleotides are TGCGCCAGCAGCCAAGATCCCGGATATGGCAATCAGCCCCAGCATTTT. This codes for CASSQDPGYGNQPQHF.

This clonotype has a count of ten or more. The chain carries TRBV5-1 and TRBJ1-2, with D perhaps matching TRBD1 (5 bases). Germline-derived CDR1 and CDR2 are SGHRS and YFSETQ. The CDR3 runs 13 residues. Trimming stripped 2 bases from V and 8 bases from J, with 13 bases between. CDR3 in amino acids: CASSFEWGDGYTF. The CDR3 nucleotides read TGCGCCAGCAGCTTTGAATGGGGCGACGGCTACACCTTC.

This clonotype is deemed large. The genes are TRBV14 and TRBJ2-7; a possible D gene is TRBD1 (6 bases). Germline V gene sequence: CDR1 SGHDN, CDR2 FVKESK. This CDR3 is 13 amino acids long. The V end was cut by 6 bases, the J end by 6 bases, with 15 bases between. The CDR3 loop reads CASSTDVQGEQYV. CDR3 nucleotide sequence: TGTGCCAGCAGTACGGACGTACAGGGCGAGCAGTACGTC.

This clonotype appeared many times. The chain employs TRBV12-3 or TRBV12-4 and TRBJ1-2, with D possibly matching TRBD1 (5 bases). V lost 6 bases and J lost 4, with 12 bases in between. CDR3 length equals 13 residues. The CDR3 DNA is TGTGCCAGCAGAGAGACAGACTTCTATGGCTACACCTTC. This sequence encodes CASRETDFYGYTF.

At least ten counts were recorded for this clonotype. The rearrangement links TRBV4-3 to TRBJ1-5; D is uncertain. CDR1 is LGHNA and CDR2 is YSLEER in the germline V gene. The CDR3 runs to 15 residues. V shed 0 bases and J shed 3 bases, with 9 bases lying between them. The CDR3 DNA follows: TGCGCCAGCAGCCAAGATTTGCAGATCAATCAGCCCCAGCATTTT. It translates to CASSQDLQINQPQHF.

The gene calls are TRBV2 and TRBJ1-1; 7 bases are shared with TRBD1. CDR1 is SNHLY, CDR2 FYNNEI, per germline. The length of the CDR3 is 16 residues. V gave up 4 bases and J gave up 3 bases; unmatched junction bases: 11. The CDR3: CASSVRGGEEDTEAFF. The CDR3 DNA sequence: TGTGCCAGCAGTGTTAGAGGGGGCGAAGAGGACACTGAAGCTTTCTTT.

As to this clonotype: One end of the junction is discordant with germline, which a read error may explain. The chain links TRBV5-4 to TRBJ2-4; maybe TRBD2 (6 bases). The CDR3 sequence is 14 residues long. Germline assignment: CDR1 SGHNT and CDR2 YYREEE (reference sequence). This CDR3 reads CASSLWGDQNIQDF. CDR3 coding DNA: TGTGCCAGCAGCTTGTGGGGGGACCAAAACATTCAGGACTTC.

In this sample, this clonotype turned up many times. The chain recombines TRBV7-9 with TRBJ1-3, with 7 bases that match TRBD1. CDR3 length: 14 amino acids. V lost 6 bases, J lost 2 bases, and 4 bases stayed unmatched. Per the germline V gene, CDR1 is SEHNR and CDR2 is FQNEAQ (reference sequence). The CDR3 bases are TGTGCCAGCAGGTACAGGGGACCTGGAAACACCATATATTTT. This codes for CASRYRGPGNTIYF.

This chain joins TRBV11-1 and TRBJ2-5; no reliable D call. Germline CDR1 reads SGHAT; CDR2 reads FQDESV (reference sequence). The length of the CDR3 is 14 residues. Trimming took 5 bases from V and 5 from J, leaving 15 bases between them. CDR3 nucleotides: TGTGCCAGCAGCCTAGGAGTTGGTGATGAGACCCAGTACTTC. Translating it yields CASSLGVGDETQYF.

This clonotype was observed many times. CDR3 coding DNA: TGTGCCAGCAGCCTCCTAGCGGGGGCCGCCGAGCAGTTCTTC. Translated, it gives CASSLLAGAAEQFF. The V and J genes are TRBV6-5 and TRBJ2-1; 10 bases agree with TRBD2. The CDR3 sequence is 14 residues long. Germline assignment: CDR1 MNHEY and CDR2 SVGAGI. The junction had 9 bases not matched to a gene; V was cut back by 6 bases and J by 10 bases.

In its sample, this clonotype was seen a few times. The CDR3 is CSAWTSGGGNNNEQFF. In DNA, the CDR3 is TGCAGTGCTTGGACTAGCGGGGGGGGAAATAACAATGAGCAGTTCTTC. The rearrangement links TRBV20-1 to TRBJ2-1; 15 bases map to TRBD2. The V gene end was trimmed by 5 bases and the J gene end by 5 bases; junction bases not matched to a gene: 7. CDR1 DFQATT and CDR2 SNEGSKA come from the germline V gene (reference sequence). The CDR3 runs 16 residues.

This clonotype has a count of ten or more. The chain is built from TRBV7-8 and TRBJ2-5, with 7 positions matching TRBD2. V shed 5 bases, J shed 4 bases, and the junction held 4 bases outside the gene matches. The CDR3 contains 13 residues. Germline V lookup: CDR1 SGHVS, CDR2 FQNEAQ. Written as DNA, the CDR3 is TGTGCCAGCAGCCTTAGCGGGCGAGAGACCCAGTACTTC. It specifies CASSLSGRETQYF.

The chain is built from TRBV20-1 and TRBJ1-1; perhaps TRBD1 as D (5 bases). Per germline, CDR1 DFQATT and CDR2 SNEGSKA (reference sequence). The CDR3 is made up of 15 amino acids. The V end lost 0 bases, the J end lost 5 bases, and 16 bases lay between the germline ends. The CDR3 spells CSARDPAGEGTEAFF. CDR3 in DNA: TGCAGTGCTAGAGATCCGGCGGGGGAGGGGACTGAAGCTTTCTTT.